What follows describes a single T cell receptor beta chain. Study processing details: Estimates of nucleated cell counts were drawn from the amplification of reference gene primers. The protocol was immunoSEQ multiplex PCR, while the TCRdb copy is restricted to in-frame clones and leaves out a portion. That table furnishes V, J and clone size, whereas the DNA furnished D and trimming. Of roughly 230,000 clones listed, approximately 83% are singletons. This specimen comes from a study of blood T cell repertoires in COVID-19. The specimen sequenced was PBMCs or T cells enriched from blood (not recorded which). The receptor's source is a man between 50 and 59 years old who had recovered from COVID-19.

For the CDR3, the DNA is TGTGCCAGCAGCCCAGGGACAGGGGACCTTTTATTCCTCCACTTT. Protein product: CASSPGTGDLLFLHF. The chain links TRBV7-2 to TRBJ1-6, with 10 bases fitting TRBD1. Germline CDR1 reads SGHTA; CDR2 reads FQGNSA. The junction had 13 bases not matched to a gene; V was cut back by 5 bases and J by 15 bases. This CDR3 region has 15 residues.